This T cell receptor (beta chain) was observed in a study of T-cell reconstitution after alpha-beta-depleted transplantation in children. Findings and limits, study-wide: It was reported that alpha-beta T cells came from several hundred expanded graft clones (about two months after transplant).

A remark on this clonotype: Its antigen is not known.

There are 16 residues in the CDR3. CDR1 is SGHRS and CDR2 is YFSETQ in the germline V gene. V was pared by 0 bases and J by 2 bases, with 12 bases between. Unique molecular identifiers were incorporated when the TCRbeta library was constructed. TCRdb fed the PCR reads into MiXCR, producing one record per CDR3 protein. The sample carries 670,000 or so distinct CDR3 sequences, under 15% recorded once. This receptor was obtained from a girl aged 2 to 9 with congenital amegakaryocytic thrombocytopenia, due to receive a stem cell transplant. The source was PBMCs, collected before TCRalphabeta/CD19-depleted stem cell transplant. This chain uses TRBV5-1 with TRBJ1-3; no clear D gene. DNA of the CDR3: TGCGCCAGCAGCTTGGCCACTATCGCGGCTGGAAACACCATATATTTT. Translated: CASSLATIAAGNTIYF. Full variable domain (rest looked up from reference TRBV5-1 and TRBJ1-3): KAGVTQTPRYLIKTRGQQVTLSCSPISGHRSVSWYQQTPGQGLQFLFEYFSETQRNKGNFPGRFSGRQFSNSRSEMNVSTLELGDSALYLCASSLATIAAGNTIYFGEGSWLTVV.